The clone carrying this T cell receptor (beta chain) has ten or more counts. CDR3 regions of TCR beta were amplified from RNA transcripts. HTBI primers were employed in first-round RT-PCR, then a second-round multiplex PCR followed. A single record per CDR3 protein comes from TCRdb applying MiXCR to the multiplex PCR reads. Here the sample spans fewer than 350,000 distinct CDR3 sequences, roughly a sixth being singletons. The data originate from a study of Graves' ophthalmopathy and Graves' hyperthyroidism. For donors with ophthalmopathy, the disease showed moderate-to-severe activity, reached CAS ≥3 and NOSPECS ≥4, and had lasted under 3 months. The trim removed 2 bases at V and 0 bases at J, leaving 7 bases unmatched. This CDR3 spans 16 amino acids.

The rearrangement links TRBV12-3 or TRBV12-4 to TRBJ2-7, with 7 bases identical to TRBD2. This clonotype originated in an adult man with Graves' ophthalmopathy. Sequenced sample: peripheral blood. In DNA form, the CDR3 reads TGTGCCAGCAGTTTATTTGGCGGGGGAAGCTCCTACGAGCAGTACTTC. Its translation: CASSLFGGGSSYEQYF.